The T cell receptor (delta chain) under discussion was sequenced for a study of gamma-delta chains in newborns, infants, children. Study at large: Innate gammadelta T cells reportedly expand polyclonally right after birth, driven by microbial exposure, per the title.

Trimming took 3 bases from V and 0 from J, leaving 26 bases between them. CDR1 and CDR2 (germline): TSWWSYY, QGS. The CDR3 is 20 residues long. This clone has more than one count but fewer than ten. TCRdb applied CATT to the reads for clone calling. The repertoire includes about 1,400 delta-chain clones, around 1.1% of them detected once, and approximately 23% sits in the top ten. This clonotype was obtained from a child in good health. Source material: blood. The chain employs TRDV1 and TRDJ1; tentatively, D is TRDD3 (5 bases). The CDR3 loop reads CALGDLVPHWGNCYTDKLIF. The CDR3 coding sequence is TGTGCTCTTGGGGATCTAGTCCCGCATTGGGGCAATTGCTACACCGATAAACTCATCTTT.